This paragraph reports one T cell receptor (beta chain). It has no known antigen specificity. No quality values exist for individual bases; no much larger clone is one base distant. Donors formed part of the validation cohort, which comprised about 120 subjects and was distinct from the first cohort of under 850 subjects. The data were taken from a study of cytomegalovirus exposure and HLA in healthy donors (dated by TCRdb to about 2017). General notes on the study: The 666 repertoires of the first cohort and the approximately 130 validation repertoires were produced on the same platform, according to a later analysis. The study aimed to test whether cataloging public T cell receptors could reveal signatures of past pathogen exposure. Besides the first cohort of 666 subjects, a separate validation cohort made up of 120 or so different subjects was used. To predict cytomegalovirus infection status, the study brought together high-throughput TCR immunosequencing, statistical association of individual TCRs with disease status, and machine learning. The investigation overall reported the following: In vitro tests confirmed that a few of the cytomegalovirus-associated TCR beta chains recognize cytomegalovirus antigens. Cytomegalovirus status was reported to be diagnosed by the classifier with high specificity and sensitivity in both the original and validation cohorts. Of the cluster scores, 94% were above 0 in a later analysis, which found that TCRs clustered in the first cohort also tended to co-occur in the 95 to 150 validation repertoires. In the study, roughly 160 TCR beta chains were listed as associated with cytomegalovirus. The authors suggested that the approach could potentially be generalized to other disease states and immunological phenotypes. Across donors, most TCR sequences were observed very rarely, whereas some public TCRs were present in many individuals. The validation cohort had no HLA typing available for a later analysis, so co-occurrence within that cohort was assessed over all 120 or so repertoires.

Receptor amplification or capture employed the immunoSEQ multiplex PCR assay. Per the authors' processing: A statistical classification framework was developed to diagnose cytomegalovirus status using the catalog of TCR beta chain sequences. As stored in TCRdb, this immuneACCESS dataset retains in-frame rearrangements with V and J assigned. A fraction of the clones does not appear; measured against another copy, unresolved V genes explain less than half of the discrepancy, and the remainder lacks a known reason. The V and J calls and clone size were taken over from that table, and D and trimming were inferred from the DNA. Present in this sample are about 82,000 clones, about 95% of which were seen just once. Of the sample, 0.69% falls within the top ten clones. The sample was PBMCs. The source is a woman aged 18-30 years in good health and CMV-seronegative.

CDR3 loop: CASSEALPTGAGANVLTF. The DNA is TGCGCCAGCAGTGAGGCCTTACCAACAGGGGCTGGGGCCAACGTCCTGACTTTC. The sequence links TRBV10-2 to TRBJ2-6, with 7 central nucleotides matching TRBD1. Germline trimming: 2 bases from V, 2 bases from J; junction bases outside gene matches: 9. The germline V gene encodes CDR1 WSHSY and CDR2 SAAADI. CDR3 length: 18 amino acids, cysteine to phenylalanine. Of all the DNA, just the CDR3 is kept, 54 bases in frame from base 1.